This T cell receptor beta chain is from a study of shared clonotypes between healthy human individuals. Looked up from germline, CDR1 is SQVTM and CDR2 is ANQGSEA. The CDR3 sequence is 15 residues long. Germline trimming cut 4 bases from V and 5 bases from J; bases unmatched to any gene: 5. The assay was immunoSEQ multiplex PCR, and TCRdb's table has in-frame clones only and misses some. This sample has roughly 1,100,000 clones, with around 74% found just once. The sequence derives from a young man in good health. The chain carries TRBV29-1 and TRBJ2-1; 13 bases map to TRBD2. The sample taken for sequencing was memory CD4+ T cells sorted from blood. Subset noted: CD45RA-negative fraction. The CDR3, as DNA: TGCAGCGTTGCGGGGACTAGCGGGACCGACAATGAGCAGTTCTTC. It encodes CSVAGTSGTDNEQFF.